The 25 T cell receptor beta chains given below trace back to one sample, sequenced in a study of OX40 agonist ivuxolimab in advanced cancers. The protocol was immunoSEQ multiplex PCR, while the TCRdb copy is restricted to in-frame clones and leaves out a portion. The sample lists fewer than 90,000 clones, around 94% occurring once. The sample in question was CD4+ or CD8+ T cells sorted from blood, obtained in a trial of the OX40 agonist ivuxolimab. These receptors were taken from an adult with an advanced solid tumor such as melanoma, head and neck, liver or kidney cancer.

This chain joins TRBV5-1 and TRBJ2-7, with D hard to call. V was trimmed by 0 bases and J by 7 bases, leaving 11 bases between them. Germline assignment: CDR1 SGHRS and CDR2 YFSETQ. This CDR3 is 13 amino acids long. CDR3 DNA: TGCGCCAGCAGCTTGGGGTCCCAGTGGGAGCAGTACTTC. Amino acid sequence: CASSLGSQWEQYF.

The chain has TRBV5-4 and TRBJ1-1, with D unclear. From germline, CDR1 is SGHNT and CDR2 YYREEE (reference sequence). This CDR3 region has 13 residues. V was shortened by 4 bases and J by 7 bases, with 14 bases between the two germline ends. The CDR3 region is CASSHTDLSEAFF. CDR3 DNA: TGTGCCAGCAGCCATACAGACCTCAGTGAAGCTTTCTTT.

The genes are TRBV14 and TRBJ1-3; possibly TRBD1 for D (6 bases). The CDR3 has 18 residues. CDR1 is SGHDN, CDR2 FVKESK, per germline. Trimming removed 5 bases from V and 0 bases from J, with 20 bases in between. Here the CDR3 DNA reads TGTGCCAGCAGCTACTCACCGAACAGGGCTTACTCTGGAAACACCATATATTTT. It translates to CASSYSPNRAYSGNTIYF.

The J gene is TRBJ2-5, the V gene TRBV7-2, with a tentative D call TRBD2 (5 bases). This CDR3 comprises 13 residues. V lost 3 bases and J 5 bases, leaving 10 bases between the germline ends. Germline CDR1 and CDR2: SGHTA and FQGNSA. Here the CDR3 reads CASSLEVYETQYF. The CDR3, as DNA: TGTGCCAGCAGCTTGGAGGTTTATGAGACCCAGTACTTC.

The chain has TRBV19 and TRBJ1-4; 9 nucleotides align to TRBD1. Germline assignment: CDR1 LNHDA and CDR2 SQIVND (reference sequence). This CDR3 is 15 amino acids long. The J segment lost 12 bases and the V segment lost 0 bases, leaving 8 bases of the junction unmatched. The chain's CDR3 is CASSIEAGQGRELFF. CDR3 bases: TGTGCCAGTAGTATAGAGGCAGGACAGGGGAGAGAACTGTTTTTT.

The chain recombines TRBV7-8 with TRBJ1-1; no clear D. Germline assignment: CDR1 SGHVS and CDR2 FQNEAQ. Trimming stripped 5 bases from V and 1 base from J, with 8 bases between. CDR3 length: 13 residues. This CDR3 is CASSPGRNTEAFF. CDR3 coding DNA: TGTGCCAGCAGCCCCGGACGGAACACTGAAGCTTTCTTT.

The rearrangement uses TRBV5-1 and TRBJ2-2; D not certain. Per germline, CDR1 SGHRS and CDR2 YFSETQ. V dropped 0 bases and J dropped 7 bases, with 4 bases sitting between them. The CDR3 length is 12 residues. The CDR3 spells CASSLGLGELFF. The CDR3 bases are TGCGCCAGCAGCTTGGGACTCGGGGAGCTGTTTTTT.

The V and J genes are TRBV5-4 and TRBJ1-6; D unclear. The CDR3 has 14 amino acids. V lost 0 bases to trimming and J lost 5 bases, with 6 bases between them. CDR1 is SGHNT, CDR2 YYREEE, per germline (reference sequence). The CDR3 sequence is CASSLGVDNSPLHF. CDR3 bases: TGTGCCAGCAGCTTGGGAGTAGATAATTCACCCCTCCACTTT.

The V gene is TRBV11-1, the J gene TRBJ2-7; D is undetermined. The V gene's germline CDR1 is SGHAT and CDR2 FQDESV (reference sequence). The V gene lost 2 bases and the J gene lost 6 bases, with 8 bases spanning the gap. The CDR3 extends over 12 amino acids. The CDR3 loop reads CASSLTGGEQYF. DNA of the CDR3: TGTGCCAGCAGCTTAACGGGTGGCGAGCAGTACTTC.

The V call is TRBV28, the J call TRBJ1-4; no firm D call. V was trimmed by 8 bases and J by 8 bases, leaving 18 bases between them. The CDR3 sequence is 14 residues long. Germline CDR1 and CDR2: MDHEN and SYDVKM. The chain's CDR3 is CASLGLGSREKLFF. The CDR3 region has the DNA TGTGCCAGCTTAGGGTTAGGGTCTAGGGAAAAACTGTTTTTT.

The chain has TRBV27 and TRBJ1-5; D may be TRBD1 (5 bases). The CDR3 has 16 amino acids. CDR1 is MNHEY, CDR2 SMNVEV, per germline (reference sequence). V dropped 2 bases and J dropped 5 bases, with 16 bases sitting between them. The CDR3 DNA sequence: TGTGCCAGCAGTTTAGGGGGTCCGATGGGGGATCAGCCCCAGCATTTT. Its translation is CASSLGGPMGDQPQHF.

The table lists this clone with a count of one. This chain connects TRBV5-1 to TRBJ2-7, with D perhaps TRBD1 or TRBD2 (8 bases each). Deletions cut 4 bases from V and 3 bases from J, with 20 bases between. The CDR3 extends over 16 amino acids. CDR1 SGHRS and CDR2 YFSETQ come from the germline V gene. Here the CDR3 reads CASSQGAGGVDYEQYF. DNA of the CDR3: TGCGCCAGCAGCCAGGGGGCGGGAGGTGTGGACTACGAGCAGTACTTC.

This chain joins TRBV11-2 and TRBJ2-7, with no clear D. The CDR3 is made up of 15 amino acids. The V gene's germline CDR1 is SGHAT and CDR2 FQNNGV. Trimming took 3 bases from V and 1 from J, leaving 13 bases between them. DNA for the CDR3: TGTGCCAGCAGCTTCGCGCCTGGGATATCCTACGAGCAGTACTTC. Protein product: CASSFAPGISYEQYF.

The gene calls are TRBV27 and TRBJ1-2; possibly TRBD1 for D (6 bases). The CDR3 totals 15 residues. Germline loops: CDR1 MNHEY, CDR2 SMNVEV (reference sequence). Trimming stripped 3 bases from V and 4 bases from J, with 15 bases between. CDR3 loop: CASSFRPGELYGYTF. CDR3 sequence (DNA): TGTGCCAGCAGTTTTAGACCAGGGGAGCTCTATGGCTACACCTTC.

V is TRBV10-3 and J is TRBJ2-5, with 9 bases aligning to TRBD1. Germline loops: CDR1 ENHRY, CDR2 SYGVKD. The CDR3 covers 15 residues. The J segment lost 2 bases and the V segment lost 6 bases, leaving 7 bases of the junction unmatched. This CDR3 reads CAIRGSGQGQETQYF. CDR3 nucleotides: TGTGCCATCAGGGGCTCGGGACAGGGTCAAGAGACCCAGTACTTC.

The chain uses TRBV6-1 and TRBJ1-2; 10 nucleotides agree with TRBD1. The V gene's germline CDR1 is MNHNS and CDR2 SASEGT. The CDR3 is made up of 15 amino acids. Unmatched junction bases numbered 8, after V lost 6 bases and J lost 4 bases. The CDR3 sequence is CASSPTGGLPYGYTF. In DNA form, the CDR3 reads TGTGCCAGCAGCCCGACAGGGGGCCTTCCCTATGGCTACACCTTC.

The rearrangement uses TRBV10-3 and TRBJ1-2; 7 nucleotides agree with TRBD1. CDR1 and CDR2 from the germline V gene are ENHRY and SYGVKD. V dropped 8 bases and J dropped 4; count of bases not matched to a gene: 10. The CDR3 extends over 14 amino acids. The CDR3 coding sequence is TGTGCCATCGGCCAGGGGGAAGGGGCCTATGGCTACACCTTC. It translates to CAIGQGEGAYGYTF.

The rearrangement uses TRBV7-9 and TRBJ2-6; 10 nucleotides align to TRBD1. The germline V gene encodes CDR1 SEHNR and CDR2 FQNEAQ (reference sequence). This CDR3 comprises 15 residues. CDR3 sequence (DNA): TGTGCAGCACGGACAGGGGGCTCTGGGGCCAACGTCCTGACTTTC. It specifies CAARTGGSGANVLTF.

The CDR3 DNA reads as TGTGCCAGCAGGAATTTGGGACTAGCGGGAGGGCCAGAGACCCAGTACTTC. Its protein is CASRNLGLAGGPETQYF. This sequence joins TRBV27 and TRBJ2-5, with TRBD2 matching 16 bases. With V trimmed by 6 bases and J by 4 bases, 8 bases remained unmatched. Germline CDR1 and CDR2: MNHEY and SMNVEV (reference sequence). This CDR3 region has 17 residues.

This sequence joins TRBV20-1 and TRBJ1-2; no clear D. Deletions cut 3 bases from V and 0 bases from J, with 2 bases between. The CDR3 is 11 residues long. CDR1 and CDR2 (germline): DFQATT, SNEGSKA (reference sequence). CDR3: CSARTNYGYTF. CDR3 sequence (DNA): TGCAGTGCTAGGACTAACTATGGCTACACCTTC.

Here the CDR3 reads CAWTAKDRGYEQYF. Written as DNA, the CDR3 is TGTGCCTGGACCGCCAAGGACAGGGGTTACGAGCAGTACTTC. This chain uses TRBV30 with TRBJ2-7; 9 nucleotides align to TRBD1. V was clipped by 4 bases and J by 4 bases; unmatched bases: 8. There are 14 residues in the CDR3. Per the germline V gene, CDR1 is GTSNPN and CDR2 is SVGIG (reference sequence). Using reference TRBV30 and TRBJ2-7 for the parts outside the CDR3, the full variable domain is SQTIHQWPATLVQPVGSPLSLECTVEGTSNPNLYWYRQAAGRGLQLLFYSVGIGQISSEVPQNLSASRPQDRQFILSSKKLLLSDSGFYLCAWTAKDRGYEQYFGPGTRLTVT.

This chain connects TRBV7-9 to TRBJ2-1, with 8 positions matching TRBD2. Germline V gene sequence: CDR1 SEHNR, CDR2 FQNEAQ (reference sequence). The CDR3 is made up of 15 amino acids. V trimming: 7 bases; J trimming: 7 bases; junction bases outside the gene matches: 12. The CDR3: CASTRGSGDINEQFF. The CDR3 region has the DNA TGTGCCAGCACCCGTGGTAGCGGGGATATTAATGAGCAGTTCTTC.

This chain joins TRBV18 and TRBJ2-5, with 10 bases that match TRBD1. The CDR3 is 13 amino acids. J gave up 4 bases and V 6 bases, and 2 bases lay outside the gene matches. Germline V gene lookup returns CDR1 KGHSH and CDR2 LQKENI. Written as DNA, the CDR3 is TGTGCCAGCTCCCGGGACAGGGGAGAGACCCAGTACTTC. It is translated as CASSRDRGETQYF.

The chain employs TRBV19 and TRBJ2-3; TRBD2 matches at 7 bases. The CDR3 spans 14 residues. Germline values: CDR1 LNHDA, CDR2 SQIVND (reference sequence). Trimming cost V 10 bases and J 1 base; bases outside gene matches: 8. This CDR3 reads CATPGEGRTDTQYF. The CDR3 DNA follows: TGTGCCACCCCCGGGGAGGGCCGCACAGATACGCAGTATTTT. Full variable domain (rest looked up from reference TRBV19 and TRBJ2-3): DGGITQSPKYLFRKEGQNVTLSCEQNLNHDAMYWYRQDPGQGLRLIYYSQIVNDFQKGDIAEGYSVSREKKESFPLTVTSAQKNPTAFYLCATPGEGRTDTQYFGPGTRLTVL.

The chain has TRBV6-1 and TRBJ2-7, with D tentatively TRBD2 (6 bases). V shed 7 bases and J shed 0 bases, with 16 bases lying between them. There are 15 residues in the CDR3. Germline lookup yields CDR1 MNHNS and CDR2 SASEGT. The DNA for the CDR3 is TGTGCCAGCACCTTTTGGGACTTAAGCTCCTACGAGCAGTACTTC. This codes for CASTFWDLSSYEQYF.